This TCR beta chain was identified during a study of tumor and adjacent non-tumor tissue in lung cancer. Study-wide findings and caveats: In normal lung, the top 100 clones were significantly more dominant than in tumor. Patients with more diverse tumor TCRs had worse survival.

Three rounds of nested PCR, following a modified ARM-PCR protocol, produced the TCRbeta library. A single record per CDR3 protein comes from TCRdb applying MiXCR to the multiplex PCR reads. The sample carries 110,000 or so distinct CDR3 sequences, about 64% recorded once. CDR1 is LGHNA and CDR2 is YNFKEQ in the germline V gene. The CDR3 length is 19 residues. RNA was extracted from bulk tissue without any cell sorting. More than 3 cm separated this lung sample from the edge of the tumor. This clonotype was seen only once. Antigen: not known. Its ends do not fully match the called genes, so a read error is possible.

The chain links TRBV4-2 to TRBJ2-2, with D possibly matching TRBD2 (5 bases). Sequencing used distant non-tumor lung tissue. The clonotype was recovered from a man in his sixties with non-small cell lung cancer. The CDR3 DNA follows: TGTGTCAGCAGCCAAGTAGTAGGATGGGAGACTGGGCCACCCGGGGAGCTGTTTTTT. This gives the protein CVSSQVVGWETGPPGELFF.